Sequencing of this TCR beta chain was carried out in a study of CD8 T cells in ankylosing spondylitis. This clonotype was recorded a few times. TCRdb reanalysed the 5' RACE reads using MiXCR and keeps one entry per CDR3 protein. The sample lists about 250,000 distinct CDR3 sequences, roughly a quarter occurring once. The CDR3 is made up of 12 amino acids. In germline, CDR1 is SQVTM, CDR2 ANQGSEA. Trimming shortened V by 5 bases and J by 3 bases, and 10 bases separated the two germline ends. The gene calls are TRBV29-1 and TRBJ2-5; no firm D call. Input material: blood, either unsorted or a sorted T cell fraction (not recorded which). The sequence derives from a male donor with ankylosing spondylitis or in good health (not recorded which). CDR3 sequence reads: CSVLAGKETQYF. Here the CDR3 DNA reads TGCAGCGTTCTTGCAGGAAAAGAGACCCAGTACTTC.